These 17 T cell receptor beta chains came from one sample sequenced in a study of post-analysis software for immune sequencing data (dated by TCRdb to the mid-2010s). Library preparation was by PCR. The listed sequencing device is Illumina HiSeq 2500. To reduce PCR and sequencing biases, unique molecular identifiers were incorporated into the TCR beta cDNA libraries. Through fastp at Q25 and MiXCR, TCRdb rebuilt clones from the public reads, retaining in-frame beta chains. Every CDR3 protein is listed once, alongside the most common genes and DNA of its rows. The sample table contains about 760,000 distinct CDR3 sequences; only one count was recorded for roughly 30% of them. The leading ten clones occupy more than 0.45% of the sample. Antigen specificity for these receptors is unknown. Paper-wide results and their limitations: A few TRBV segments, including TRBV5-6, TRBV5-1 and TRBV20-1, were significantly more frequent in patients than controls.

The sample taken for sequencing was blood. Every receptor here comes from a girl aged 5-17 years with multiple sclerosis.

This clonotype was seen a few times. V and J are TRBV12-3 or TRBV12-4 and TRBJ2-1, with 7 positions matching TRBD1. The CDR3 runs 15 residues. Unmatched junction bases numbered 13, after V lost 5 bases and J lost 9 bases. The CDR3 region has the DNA TGTGCCAGCAGTGTAGACAGGGTAAAGGGTGGTGAGCAGTTCTTC. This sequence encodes CASSVDRVKGGEQFF.

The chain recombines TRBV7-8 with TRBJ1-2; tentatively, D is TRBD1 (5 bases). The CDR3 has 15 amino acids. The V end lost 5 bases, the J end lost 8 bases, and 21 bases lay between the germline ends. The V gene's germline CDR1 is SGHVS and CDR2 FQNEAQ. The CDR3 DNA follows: TGTGCCAGCAGCCTTGCAGGGATGGAGGATGGAGGCTACACCTTC. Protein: CASSLAGMEDGGYTF.

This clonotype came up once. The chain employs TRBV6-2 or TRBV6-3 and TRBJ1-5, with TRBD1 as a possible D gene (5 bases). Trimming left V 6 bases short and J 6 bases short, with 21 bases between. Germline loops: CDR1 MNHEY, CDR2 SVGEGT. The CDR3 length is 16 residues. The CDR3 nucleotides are TGTGCCAGCAGCTGGCGCCCAGGGTCGACGGTTCAGCCCCAGCATTTT. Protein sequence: CASSWRPGSTVQPQHF.

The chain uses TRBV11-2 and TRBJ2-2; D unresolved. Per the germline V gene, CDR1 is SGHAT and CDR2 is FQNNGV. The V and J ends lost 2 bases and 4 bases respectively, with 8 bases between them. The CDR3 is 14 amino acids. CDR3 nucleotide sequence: TGTGCCAGCAGCTTAAGTTCCAGCACCGGGGAGCTGTTTTTT. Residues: CASSLSSSTGELFF.

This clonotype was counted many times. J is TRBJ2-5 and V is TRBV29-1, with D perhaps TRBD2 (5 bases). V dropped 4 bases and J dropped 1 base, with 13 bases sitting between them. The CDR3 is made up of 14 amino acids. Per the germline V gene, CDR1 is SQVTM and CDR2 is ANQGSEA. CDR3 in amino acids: CSVGMGGLQETQYF. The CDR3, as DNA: TGCAGCGTTGGGATGGGCGGACTCCAAGAGACCCAGTACTTC.

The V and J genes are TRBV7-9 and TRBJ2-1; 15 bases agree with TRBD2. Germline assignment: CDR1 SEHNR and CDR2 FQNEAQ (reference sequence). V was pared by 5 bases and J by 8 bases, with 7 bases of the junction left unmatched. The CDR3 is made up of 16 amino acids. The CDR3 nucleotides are TGTGCCAGCAGCCCCGGACTAGCGGGAGGGCAGTATGAGCAGTTCTTC. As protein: CASSPGLAGGQYEQFF.

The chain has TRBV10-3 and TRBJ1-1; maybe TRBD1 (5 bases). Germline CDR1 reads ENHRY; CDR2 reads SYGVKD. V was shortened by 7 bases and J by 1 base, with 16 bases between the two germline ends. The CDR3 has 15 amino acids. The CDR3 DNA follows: TGTGCCATCACGGCCGGGGGTGGACAGAACACTGAAGCTTTCTTT. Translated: CAITAGGGQNTEAFF.

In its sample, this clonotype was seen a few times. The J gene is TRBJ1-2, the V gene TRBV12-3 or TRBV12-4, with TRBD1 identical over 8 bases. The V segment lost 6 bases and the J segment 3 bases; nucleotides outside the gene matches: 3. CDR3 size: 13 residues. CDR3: CASSETGDYGYTF. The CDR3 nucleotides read TGTGCCAGCAGCGAGACAGGGGACTATGGCTACACCTTC.

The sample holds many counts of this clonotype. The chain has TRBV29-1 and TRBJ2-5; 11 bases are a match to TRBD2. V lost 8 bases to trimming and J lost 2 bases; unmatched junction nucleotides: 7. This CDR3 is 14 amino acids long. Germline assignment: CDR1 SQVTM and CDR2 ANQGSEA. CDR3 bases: TGCAGCTTTCCCGGGACTAGCGGACAAGAGACCCAGTACTTC. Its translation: CSFPGTSGQETQYF.

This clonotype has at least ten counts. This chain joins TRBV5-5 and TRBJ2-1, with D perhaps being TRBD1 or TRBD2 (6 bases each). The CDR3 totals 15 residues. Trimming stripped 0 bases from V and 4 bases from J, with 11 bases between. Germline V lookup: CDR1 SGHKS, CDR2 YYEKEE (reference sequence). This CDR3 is CASSLVGGRYNEQFF. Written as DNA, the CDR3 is TGTGCCAGCAGCTTGGTCGGGGGCCGTTACAATGAGCAGTTCTTC.

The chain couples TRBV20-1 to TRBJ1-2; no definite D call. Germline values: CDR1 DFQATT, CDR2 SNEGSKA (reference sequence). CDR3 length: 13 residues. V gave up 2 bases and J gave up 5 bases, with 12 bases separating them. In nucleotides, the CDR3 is TGCAGTGCTAGACCCGGAGAAGGTTATGGCTACACCTTC. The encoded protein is CSARPGEGYGYTF.

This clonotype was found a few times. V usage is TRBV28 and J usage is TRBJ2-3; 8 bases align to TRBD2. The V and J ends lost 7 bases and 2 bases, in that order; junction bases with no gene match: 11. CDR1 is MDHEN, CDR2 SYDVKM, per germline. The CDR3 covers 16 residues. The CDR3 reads CASTQPRGGSTDTQYF. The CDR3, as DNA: TGTGCCAGCACCCAGCCTCGGGGGGGCTCCACAGATACGCAGTATTTT.

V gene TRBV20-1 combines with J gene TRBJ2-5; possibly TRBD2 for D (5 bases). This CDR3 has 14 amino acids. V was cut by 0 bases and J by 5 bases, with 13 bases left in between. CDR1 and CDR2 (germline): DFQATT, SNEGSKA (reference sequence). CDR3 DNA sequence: TGCAGTGCTAGAGATCCCATCCGAGGGGAGACCCAGTACTTC. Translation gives CSARDPIRGETQYF.

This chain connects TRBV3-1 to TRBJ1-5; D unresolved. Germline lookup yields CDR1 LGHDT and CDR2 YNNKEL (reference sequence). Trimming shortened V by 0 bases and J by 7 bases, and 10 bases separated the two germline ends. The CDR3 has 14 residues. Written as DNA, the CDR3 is TGTGCCAGCAGCCAAGATATAAGTACGCAGCCCCAGCATTTT. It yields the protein CASSQDISTQPQHF.

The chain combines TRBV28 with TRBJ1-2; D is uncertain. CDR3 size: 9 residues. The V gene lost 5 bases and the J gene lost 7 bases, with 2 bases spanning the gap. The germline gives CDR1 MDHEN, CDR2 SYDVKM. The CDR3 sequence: CASSRGYTF. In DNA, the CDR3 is TGTGCCAGCAGTCGTGGCTACACCTTC.

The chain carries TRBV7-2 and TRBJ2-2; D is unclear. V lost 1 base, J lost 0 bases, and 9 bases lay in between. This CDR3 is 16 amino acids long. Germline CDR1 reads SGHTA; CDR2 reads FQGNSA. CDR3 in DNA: TGTGCCAGCAGCTTAGTACGGCTAGCGAACACCGGGGAGCTGTTTTTT. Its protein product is CASSLVRLANTGELFF.

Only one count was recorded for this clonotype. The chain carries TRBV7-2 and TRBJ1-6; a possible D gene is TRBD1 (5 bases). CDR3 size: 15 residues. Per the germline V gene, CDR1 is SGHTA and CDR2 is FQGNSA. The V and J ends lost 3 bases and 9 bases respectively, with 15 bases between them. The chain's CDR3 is CASSLTGGSGSPLHF. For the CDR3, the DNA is TGTGCCAGCAGCTTGACGGGGGGGTCGGGTTCACCCCTCCACTTT.